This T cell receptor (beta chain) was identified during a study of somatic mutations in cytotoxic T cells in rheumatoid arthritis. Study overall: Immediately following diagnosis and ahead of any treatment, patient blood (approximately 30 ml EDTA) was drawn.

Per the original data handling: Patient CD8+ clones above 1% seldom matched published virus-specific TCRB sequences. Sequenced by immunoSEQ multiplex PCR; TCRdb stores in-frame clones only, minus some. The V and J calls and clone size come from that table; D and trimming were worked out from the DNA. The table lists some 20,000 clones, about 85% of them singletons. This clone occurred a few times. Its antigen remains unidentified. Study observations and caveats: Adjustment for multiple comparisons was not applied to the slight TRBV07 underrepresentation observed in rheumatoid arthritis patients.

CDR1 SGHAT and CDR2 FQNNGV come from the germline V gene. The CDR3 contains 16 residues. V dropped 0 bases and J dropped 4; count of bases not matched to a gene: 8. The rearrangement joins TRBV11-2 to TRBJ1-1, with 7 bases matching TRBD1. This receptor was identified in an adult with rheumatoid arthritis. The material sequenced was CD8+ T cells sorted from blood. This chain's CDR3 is CASSLDGRGPGTEAFF. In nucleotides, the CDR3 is TGTGCCAGCAGCTTAGATGGGAGGGGGCCCGGCACTGAAGCTTTCTTT.